Below are 7 T cell receptor beta chains sequenced from a single sample in a study of T cells in Graves' hyperthyroidism and ophthalmopathy (dated by TCRdb to between 2017 and 2020). The library relied on multiplex PCR. The run used an Illumina HiSeq 2000. The TCR beta CDR3 regions were amplified from RNA transcripts. The TCR CDR3 was subjected to a first round of RT-PCR using the HTBI primer set and the Qiagen OneStep RT-PCR kit. TCRdb took the public reads, trimmed them with fastp at Q25, ran MiXCR for clone calling and kept in-frame beta chains. Each entry merges the rows of one CDR3 protein and shows their most common DNA and genes. The sample includes about 380,000 distinct CDR3 sequences, with 15% to 20% observed a single time. The top ten clones comprise 35% to 50% of the sample. The sequenced material came from blood. The receptors were sampled from a man aged 18 to 30 with Graves' ophthalmopathy.

This CDR3 reads CASSSNDYEQYF. For the CDR3, the DNA is TGTGCCAGCAGCTCCAACGACTACGAGCAGTACTTC. The chain links TRBV5-4 to TRBJ2-7; D unresolved. CDR3 length: 12 residues. Germline-derived CDR1 and CDR2 are SGHNT and YYREEE (reference sequence). Trimming pared 3 bases from V and 3 bases from J, leaving 7 bases between. Filled out from reference TRBV5-4 and TRBJ2-7, the complete variable domain reads ETGVTQSPTHLIKTRGQQVTLRCSSQSGHNTVSWYQQALGQGPQFIFQYYREEENGRGNFPPRFSGLQFPNYSSELNVNALELDDSALYLCASSSNDYEQYFGPGTRLTVT.

This clonotype was seen ten or more times. The chain recombines TRBV6-1 with TRBJ2-7, with TRBD1 matching over 7 bases. Germline CDR1 MNHNS, CDR2 SASEGT. CDR3 length: 14 residues. The ends lost 6 bases at V and 4 bases at J; junction bases unmatched: 9. The CDR3 protein is CASRPGQNMYEQYF. The CDR3 bases are TGTGCCAGCAGGCCGGGACAGAATATGTACGAGCAGTACTTC.

The gene calls are TRBV7-3 and TRBJ2-7; D unclear. Germline V gene lookup returns CDR1 SGHTA and CDR2 FQGTGA. There are 14 residues in the CDR3. V was trimmed by 5 bases and J by 5 bases, leaving 16 bases between them. CDR3 loop: CASSLDTPPHEQYF. CDR3 sequence (DNA): TGTGCCAGCAGCCTAGACACCCCTCCCCACGAGCAGTACTTC.

To note about this clonotype: A clone one base away is much larger, so this may be a read error. The chain is built from TRBV10-3 and TRBJ1-5, with 11 bases matching TRBD1. The CDR3 spans 16 residues. The germline V gene has CDR1 ENHRY and CDR2 SYGVKD. The ends lost 2 bases at V and 9 bases at J; junction bases unmatched: 9. CDR3 nucleotide sequence: TGTGCCATCAGTGAGGGACAGGGGGCAGTGGGACGGCCCCAGCATTTT. This translates into CAISEGQGAVGRPQHF.

The chain links TRBV5-6 to TRBJ1-6; 7 nucleotides match TRBD1. The V and J ends lost 7 bases and 6 bases, in that order; junction bases with no gene match: 10. Germline CDR1 reads SGHDT; CDR2 reads YYEEEE. The CDR3 sequence is 15 residues long. The CDR3 nucleotides read TGTGCCAGCGGTACACCGGGACAGAGTAATTCACCCCTCCACTTT. As protein: CASGTPGQSNSPLHF. Drawing the rest from reference TRBV5-6 and TRBJ1-6, the complete variable domain is DAGVTQSPTHLIKTRGQQVTLRCSPKSGHDTVSWYQQALGQGPQFIFQYYEEEERQRGNFPDRFSGHQFPNYSSELNVNALLLGDSALYLCASGTPGQSNSPLHFGNGTRLTVT.

There are a few counts of this clonotype. This chain links TRBV7-2 with TRBJ1-2, with D maybe TRBD1 (5 bases). The CDR3 totals 15 residues. Germline V gene sequence: CDR1 SGHTA, CDR2 FQGNSA. The V end was cut by 4 bases, the J end by 5 bases, with 17 bases between. The CDR3 region has the DNA TGTGCCAGCAGCTCTGGGGCCTTAGGGGCTTATGGCTACACCTTC. Amino acid sequence: CASSSGALGAYGYTF.

The gene calls are TRBV19 and TRBJ1-1; D not certain. CDR1 is LNHDA and CDR2 is SQIVND in the germline V gene (reference sequence). Trimming removed 6 bases at V and 4 bases at J, with 9 bases between. The CDR3 covers 12 residues. The DNA for the CDR3 is TGTGCCAGTAGGGATCTGGGCACTGAAGCTTTCTTT. It specifies CASRDLGTEAFF.